One sample yielded the 27 T cell receptor beta chains listed below, sequenced in a study of T-cell reconstitution after alpha-beta-depleted transplantation in children. Construction of the TCRbeta library involved unique molecular identifiers. Each CDR3 protein is one row after TCRdb ran MiXCR on the PCR reads. The data show 250,000 to 350,000 distinct CDR3 sequences, with approximately 23% seen just once and about 10% held by the top ten. Here the sequenced sample was PBMCs, mostly from graft donor cells, taken 180 days after TCRalphabeta/CD19-depleted stem cell transplant. Receptor source: a male patient aged 10 to 17 who had a stem cell transplant for acute lymphoblastic leukemia, so the T cells may come from the graft donor.

The sample holds a few counts of this clonotype. The CDR3 nucleotides read TGTGCCACCTCGGACGGGGGAGGGCCCGATGAGCAGTTCTTC. This encodes CATSDGGGPDEQFF. This rearrangement joins TRBV24-1 to TRBJ2-1; 7 nucleotides agree with TRBD2. CDR3 length equals 14 residues. CDR1 and CDR2 (germline): KGHDR, SFDVKD. The trim removed 9 bases at V and 8 bases at J, leaving 12 bases unmatched.

The V call is TRBV25-1, the J call TRBJ1-2; 7 bases align to TRBD1. Germline V gene sequence: CDR1 MGHDK, CDR2 SYGVNS. CDR3 length: 15 amino acids. The ends lost 2 bases at V and 1 base at J; junction bases unmatched: 4. CDR3 coding DNA: TGTGCCAGCAGTGAAGGGACAGCGGTTAACTATGGCTACACCTTC. Residues: CASSEGTAVNYGYTF.

V is TRBV14 and J is TRBJ2-7, with D unresolved. Germline CDR1 is SGHDN and CDR2 is FVKESK. The CDR3 consists of 15 residues. Trimming shortened V by 4 bases and J by 3 bases, and 16 bases separated the two germline ends. This CDR3 is CASSPVTARGYEQYF. CDR3 sequence (DNA): TGTGCCAGCAGCCCCGTGACTGCCCGAGGCTACGAGCAGTACTTC.

The gene calls are TRBV5-8 and TRBJ2-5; D remains unclear. Per germline, CDR1 SGHTS and CDR2 YDEGEE. This CDR3 is 11 amino acids long. The V and J ends lost 6 bases and 5 bases respectively, with 8 bases between them. The CDR3: CASNRWETQYF. The CDR3 DNA sequence: TGTGCCAGCAACCGATGGGAGACCCAGTACTTC.

The rearrangement joins TRBV20-1 to TRBJ2-5; D gene ambiguous. V gave up 3 bases and J gave up 1 base, with 9 bases separating them. The CDR3 runs 13 residues. Per germline, CDR1 DFQATT and CDR2 SNEGSKA (reference sequence). The CDR3 sequence is CSASLHPQETQYF. CDR3 DNA: TGCAGTGCTAGTCTGCATCCCCAAGAGACCCAGTACTTC.

This clonotype was counted only a few times. The chain links TRBV7-8 to TRBJ1-6; D not resolved. There are 14 residues in the CDR3. V was clipped by 1 base and J by 9 bases, with 10 bases between them. Germline V CDR1 and CDR2: SGHVS, FQNEAQ. The DNA for the CDR3 is TGTGCCAGCAGCTTAGGAGGAAATGGTTCACCCCTCCACTTT. This sequence encodes CASSLGGNGSPLHF.

The chain has TRBV30 and TRBJ1-5; the D is unclear. The germline V gene has CDR1 GTSNPN and CDR2 SVGIG (reference sequence). V lost 5 bases to trimming and J lost 4 bases, with 12 bases between them. CDR3 length: 13 amino acids. CDR3: CAWAVLGNQPQHF. CDR3 bases: TGTGCCTGGGCTGTTTTGGGGAATCAGCCCCAGCATTTT. Based on the CDR3 plus reference TRBV30 and TRBJ1-5, the full variable domain is SQTIHQWPATLVQPVGSPLSLECTVEGTSNPNLYWYRQAAGRGLQLLFYSVGIGQISSEVPQNLSASRPQDRQFILSSKKLLLSDSGFYLCAWAVLGNQPQHFGDGTRLSIL.

The V call is TRBV7-3, the J call TRBJ1-3; D call uncertain. The CDR3 consists of 15 residues. Germline CDR1 is SGHTA and CDR2 is FQGTGA. Between the trimmed V and J ends, which lost 2 bases and 3 bases, there was a span of 11 bases. DNA of the CDR3: TGTGCCAGCAGCTTAGGACCGCTAGGTGGAAACACCATATATTTT. Translating it yields CASSLGPLGGNTIYF.

The chain is built from TRBV7-2 and TRBJ2-7; D gene unclear. CDR1 and CDR2 (germline): SGHTA, FQGNSA. Trimming removed 1 base at V and 0 bases at J, with 7 bases between. This CDR3 region has 14 residues. The CDR3 spells CASSLDLNSYEQYF. In DNA form, the CDR3 reads TGTGCCAGCAGCTTAGACCTTAACTCCTACGAGCAGTACTTC.

This clonotype showed up just a few times. The chain has TRBV29-1 and TRBJ1-5; D gene uncertain. V lost 5 bases and J lost 4, with 18 bases in between. Germline V gene sequence: CDR1 SQVTM, CDR2 ANQGSEA. The length of the CDR3 is 15 residues. The CDR3 loop reads CSVPRRGFINQPQHF. In DNA form, the CDR3 reads TGCAGCGTTCCCCGACGGGGTTTTATTAATCAGCCCCAGCATTTT.

The CDR3 spells CASSRGQVAGEANEKLFF. Here the CDR3 DNA reads TGTGCCAGCAGCAGGGGACAGGTGGCGGGCGAGGCTAATGAAAAACTGTTTTTT. This chain uses TRBV5-4 with TRBJ1-4; 8 positions match TRBD1. After removal of 4 bases from V and 3 bases from J, the junction contained 14 bases not matched to a gene. The CDR3 loop spans 18 amino acids. Germline CDR1 SGHNT, CDR2 YYREEE (reference sequence).

This clonotype was found a few times. V is TRBV7-6 and J is TRBJ2-7; no definite D call. Between the trimmed V and J ends, which lost 2 bases and 7 bases, there was a span of 12 bases. This CDR3 has 13 amino acids. Per germline, CDR1 SGHVS and CDR2 FNYEAQ. The CDR3 region has the DNA TGTGCCAGCAGCTTAAGTGGGGTTGGGGAGCAGTACTTC. Amino acid sequence: CASSLSGVGEQYF.

By share, this clonotype ranks as medium-sized. This chain links TRBV15 with TRBJ2-5; TRBD1 matches 7 bases. Germline CDR1 LNHNV, CDR2 YYDKDF (reference sequence). The CDR3 consists of 14 residues. V shed 3 bases, J shed 2 bases, and the junction held 3 bases outside the gene matches. CDR3 sequence reads: CATSSWTGQETQYF. For the CDR3, the DNA is TGTGCCACCAGCAGTTGGACAGGACAAGAGACCCAGTACTTC. Full variable domain (rest looked up from reference TRBV15 and TRBJ2-5): DAMVIQNPRYQVTQFGKPVTLSCSQTLNHNVMYWYQQKSSQAPKLLFHYYDKDFNNEADTPDNFQSRRPNTSFCFLDIRSPGLGDTAMYLCATSSWTGQETQYFGPGTRLLVL.

J is TRBJ2-7 and V is TRBV27, with D perhaps TRBD1 (5 bases). V lost 7 bases and J 2 bases, leaving 21 bases between the germline ends. The CDR3 loop spans 16 amino acids. The germline V gene encodes CDR1 MNHEY and CDR2 SMNVEV (reference sequence). CDR3 sequence: CASTGVGSARAYEQYF. The CDR3 nucleotides read TGTGCCAGCACCGGAGTAGGGTCGGCCAGGGCCTACGAGCAGTACTTC.

This chain uses TRBV7-2 with TRBJ2-5; D not resolved. This CDR3 comprises 14 residues. V was shortened by 1 base and J by 3 bases, with 9 bases between the two germline ends. Germline V gene lookup returns CDR1 SGHTA and CDR2 FQGNSA. DNA of the CDR3: TGTGCCAGCAGCTTAGAATACAGTGAAGAGACCCAGTACTTC. Its protein product is CASSLEYSEETQYF.

The table lists this clonotype with many counts. The genes are TRBV27 and TRBJ2-1; D remains ambiguous. The CDR3 consists of 15 residues. From germline, CDR1 is MNHEY and CDR2 SMNVEV (reference sequence). Trimming removed 6 bases at V and 3 bases at J, with 15 bases between. The CDR3 loop reads CASRGWLGNYNEQFF. In DNA, the CDR3 is TGTGCCAGCAGAGGGTGGTTAGGGAACTACAATGAGCAGTTCTTC.

This clonotype was counted only a few times. This chain links TRBV29-1 with TRBJ1-5; possible D gene TRBD1, 5 bases. Trimming left V 8 bases short and J 4 bases short, with 15 bases between. The germline gives CDR1 SQVTM, CDR2 ANQGSEA. The CDR3 is made up of 13 amino acids. The CDR3 DNA sequence: TGCAGCATAATACAGGAGAGAAATCAGCCCCAGCATTTT. It yields the protein CSIIQERNQPQHF.

This chain joins TRBV7-3 and TRBJ2-1; D is unclear. The CDR3 is made up of 13 amino acids. The V gene's germline CDR1 is SGHTA and CDR2 FQGTGA. Trimming removed 2 bases from V and 10 bases from J, with 12 bases in between. The CDR3 sequence is CASSLGMRSEQFF. The CDR3 nucleotides are TGTGCCAGCAGCTTAGGTATGCGATCCGAGCAGTTCTTC.

In its sample, this clonotype was seen a few times. V and J are TRBV5-1 and TRBJ1-1, with 9 bases aligning to TRBD1. The CDR3 covers 15 residues. The germline gives CDR1 SGHRS, CDR2 YFSETQ. J gave up 4 bases and V 4 bases, and 8 bases lay outside the gene matches. This CDR3 is CASSLTGGGGTEAFF. The DNA of the CDR3 is TGCGCCAGCAGCCTTACAGGGGGCGGAGGCACTGAAGCTTTCTTT.

The V and J genes are TRBV27 and TRBJ2-6; D gene uncertain. Germline CDR1 is MNHEY and CDR2 is SMNVEV (reference sequence). Trimming removed 4 bases from V and 0 bases from J, with 10 bases in between. CDR3 size: 16 residues. The CDR3 region has the DNA TGTGCCAGCAGTTCCGTGGCCCGCTCTGGGGCCAACGTCCTGACTTTC. Translating gives CASSSVARSGANVLTF.

This rearrangement joins TRBV10-3 to TRBJ2-1; D possibly uses TRBD1 or TRBD2 (7 bases each). This CDR3 is built from 13 residues. The germline V gene has CDR1 ENHRY and CDR2 SYGVKD. The V end was cut by 6 bases, the J end by 10 bases, with 16 bases between. The CDR3: CAIRVTGEGEQFF. The CDR3 region has the DNA TGTGCCATCAGGGTTACAGGGGAGGGAGAGCAGTTCTTC.

The chain couples TRBV27 to TRBJ2-1, with D possibly called TRBD1 or TRBD2 (5 bases each). This CDR3 has 14 residues. V dropped 4 bases and J dropped 3 bases, with 10 bases sitting between them. CDR1 and CDR2 from the germline V gene are MNHEY and SMNVEV (reference sequence). The CDR3 spells CASSSGTFYNEQFF. The CDR3 coding sequence is TGTGCCAGCAGTTCGGGGACCTTCTACAATGAGCAGTTCTTC.

This clonotype has only a few counts. This chain connects TRBV29-1 to TRBJ2-7, with D maybe TRBD1 (6 bases). The V gene's germline CDR1 is SQVTM and CDR2 ANQGSEA. CDR3 size: 12 residues. The V and J ends lost 7 bases and 4 bases respectively, with 14 bases between them. The CDR3 nucleotides are TGCAGCGGACTCGGGACATTATACGAGCAGTACTTC. As protein: CSGLGTLYEQYF.

The chain uses TRBV5-1 and TRBJ2-5; D is ambiguous. This CDR3 is 15 amino acids long. The V gene lost 0 bases and the J gene lost 5 bases, with 14 bases spanning the gap. CDR1 is SGHRS, CDR2 YFSETQ, per germline. This CDR3 is CASSLGSAEIETQYF. The CDR3 DNA reads as TGCGCCAGCAGCTTGGGGTCGGCAGAAATCGAGACCCAGTACTTC.

V is TRBV15 and J is TRBJ1-1; D is unclear. Trimming took 0 bases from V and 4 from J, leaving 12 bases between them. Germline values: CDR1 LNHNV, CDR2 YYDKDF (reference sequence). The CDR3 runs 15 residues. CDR3 bases: TGTGCCACCAGCAGAGATGGAAGGCGCCTCACTGAAGCTTTCTTT. It encodes CATSRDGRRLTEAFF.

The gene calls are TRBV25-1 and TRBJ2-1; D is perhaps TRBD1 or TRBD2 (5 bases each). Germline V CDR1 and CDR2: MGHDK, SYGVNS. The CDR3 spans 17 residues. Trimming removed 2 bases at V and 0 bases at J, with 14 bases between. The DNA for the CDR3 is TGTGCCAGCAGTGAACCTGAGGGGCGGAGCTCCTACAATGAGCAGTTCTTC. Protein product: CASSEPEGRSSYNEQFF.

This chain links TRBV24-1 with TRBJ2-1; D remains unclear. Germline V gives CDR1 KGHDR, CDR2 SFDVKD. The length of the CDR3 is 16 residues. V lost 4 bases, J lost 6 bases, and 18 bases lay in between. CDR3 sequence: CATSDRDSPRLNEQFF. The DNA of the CDR3 is TGTGCCACCAGTGACCGTGACTCGCCCCGGCTCAATGAGCAGTTCTTC.